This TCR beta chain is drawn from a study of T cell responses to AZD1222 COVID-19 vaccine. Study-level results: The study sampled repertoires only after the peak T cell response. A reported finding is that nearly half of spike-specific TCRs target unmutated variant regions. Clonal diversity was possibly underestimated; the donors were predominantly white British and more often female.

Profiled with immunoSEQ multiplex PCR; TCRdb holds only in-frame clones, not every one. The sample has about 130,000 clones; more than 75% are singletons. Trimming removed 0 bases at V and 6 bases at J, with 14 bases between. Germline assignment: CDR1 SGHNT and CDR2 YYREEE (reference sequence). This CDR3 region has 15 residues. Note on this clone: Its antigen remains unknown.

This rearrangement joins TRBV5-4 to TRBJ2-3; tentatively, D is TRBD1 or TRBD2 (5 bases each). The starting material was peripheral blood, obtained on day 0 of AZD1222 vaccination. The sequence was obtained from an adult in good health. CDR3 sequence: CASSLGRGVADTQYF. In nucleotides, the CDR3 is TGTGCCAGCAGCTTGGGACGAGGGGTGGCGGATACGCAGTATTTT.